This T cell receptor (beta chain) was obtained from a study of OX40 agonist ivuxolimab in advanced cancers. Study in general: Dose-escalation subjects each had hepatocellular carcinoma, melanoma, renal cell or head and neck cancer.

Generated by immunoSEQ multiplex PCR, the TCRdb table keeps only in-frame clones and is missing some. In the table there are about 86,000 clones, roughly nine tenths of which are singletons. Specimen: CD4+ or CD8+ T cells sorted from blood, collected in a trial of the OX40 agonist ivuxolimab. The receptor was isolated from an adult with an advanced solid tumor such as melanoma, head and neck, liver or kidney cancer.

The DNA for the CDR3 is TGTGCCAGCACCGCAGGGAGGGCAGGGAGCTACAATGAGCAGTTCTTC. Translation gives CASTAGRAGSYNEQFF. The J gene is TRBJ2-1, the V gene TRBV7-8; 7 bases are a match to TRBD2. J lost 3 bases, V lost 7 bases, and 12 bases had no gene match. Germline V gene data show CDR1 as SGHVS and CDR2 as FQNEAQ. The CDR3 sequence is 16 residues long.